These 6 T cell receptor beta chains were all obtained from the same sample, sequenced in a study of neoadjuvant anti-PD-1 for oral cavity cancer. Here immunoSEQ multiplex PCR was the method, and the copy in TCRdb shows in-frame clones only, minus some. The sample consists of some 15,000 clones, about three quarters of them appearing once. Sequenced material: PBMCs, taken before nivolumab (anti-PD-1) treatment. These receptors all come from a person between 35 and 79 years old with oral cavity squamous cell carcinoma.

This chain's CDR3 is CASSVATGGTEAFF. The CDR3 DNA reads as TGTGCCAGCAGCGTAGCCACAGGGGGCACTGAAGCTTTCTTT. The chain couples TRBV9 to TRBJ1-1, with 8 bases lining up with TRBD1. V gave up 0 bases and J gave up 4 bases; unmatched junction bases: 2. CDR1 and CDR2 from the germline V gene are SGDLS and YYNGEE. The CDR3 spans 14 residues.

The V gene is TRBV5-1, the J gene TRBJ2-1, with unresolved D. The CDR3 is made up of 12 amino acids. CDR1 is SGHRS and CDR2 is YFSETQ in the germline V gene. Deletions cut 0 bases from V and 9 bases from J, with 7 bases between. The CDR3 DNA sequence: TGCGCCAGCAGCTTGGCCCAAGTTGAGCAGTTCTTC. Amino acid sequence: CASSLAQVEQFF.

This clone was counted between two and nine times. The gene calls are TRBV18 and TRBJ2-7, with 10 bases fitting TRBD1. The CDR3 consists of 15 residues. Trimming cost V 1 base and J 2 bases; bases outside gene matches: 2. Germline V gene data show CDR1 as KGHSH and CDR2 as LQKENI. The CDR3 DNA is TGTGCCAGCTCACCACAGGGACAGGGGACCTACGAGCAGTACTTC. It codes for CASSPQGQGTYEQYF.

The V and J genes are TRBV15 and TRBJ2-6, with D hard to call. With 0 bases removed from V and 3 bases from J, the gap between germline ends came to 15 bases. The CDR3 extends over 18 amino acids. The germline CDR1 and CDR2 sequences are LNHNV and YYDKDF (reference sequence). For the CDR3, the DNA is TGTGCCACCAGCAGAGAAGGACCCCTTAGATTTGGGGCCAACGTCCTGACTTTC. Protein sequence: CATSREGPLRFGANVLTF.

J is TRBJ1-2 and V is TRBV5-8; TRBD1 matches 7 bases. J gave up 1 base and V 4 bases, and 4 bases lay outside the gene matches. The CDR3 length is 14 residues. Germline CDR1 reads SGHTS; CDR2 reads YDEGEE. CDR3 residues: CASSTRQGNYGYTF. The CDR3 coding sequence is TGTGCCAGCAGCACAAGACAGGGTAACTATGGCTACACCTTC.

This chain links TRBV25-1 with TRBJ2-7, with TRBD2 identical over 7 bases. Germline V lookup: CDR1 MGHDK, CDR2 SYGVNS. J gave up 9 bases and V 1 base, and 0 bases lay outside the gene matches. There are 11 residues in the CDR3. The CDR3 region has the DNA TGTGCCAGCAGTGAATCGGGGGGGCAGTACTTC. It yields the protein CASSESGGQYF.